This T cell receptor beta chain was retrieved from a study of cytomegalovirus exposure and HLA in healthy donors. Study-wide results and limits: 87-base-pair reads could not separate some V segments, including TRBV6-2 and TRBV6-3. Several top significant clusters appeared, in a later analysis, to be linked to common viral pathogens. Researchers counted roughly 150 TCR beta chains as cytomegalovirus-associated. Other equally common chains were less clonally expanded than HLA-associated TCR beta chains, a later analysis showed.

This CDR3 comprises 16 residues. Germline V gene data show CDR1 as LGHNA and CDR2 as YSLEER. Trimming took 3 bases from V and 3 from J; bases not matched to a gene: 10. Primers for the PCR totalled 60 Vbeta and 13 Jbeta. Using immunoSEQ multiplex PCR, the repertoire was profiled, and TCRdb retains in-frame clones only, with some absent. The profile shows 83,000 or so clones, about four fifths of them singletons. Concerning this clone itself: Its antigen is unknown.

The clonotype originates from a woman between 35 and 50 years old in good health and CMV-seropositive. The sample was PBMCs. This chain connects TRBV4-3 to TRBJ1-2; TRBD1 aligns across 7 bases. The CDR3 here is CASSQAATGEHYGYTF. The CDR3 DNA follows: TGCGCCAGCAGCCAGGCGGCTACAGGGGAACACTATGGCTACACCTTC.